These T cell receptor beta chains were read from a single sample in a study of identical twins. TCRdb itself ran the 5' RACE reads through MiXCR, one entry per CDR3 protein. The sample holds roughly 720,000 distinct CDR3 sequences, approximately 18% seen once. The same sample was also studied in work on T cells expressing NK-cell markers.

Source material: PBMCs. The receptors were gathered from a woman between 18 and 29 years old in good health. CDR3s include the opening cysteine and the closing phenylalanine or tryptophan. The D gene is left open where the match is weak. Size is omitted from some rows. Given values are once, few, many or a class for expanded clones.

>TRBV7-9|many|TRBD1|TRBJ2-7
CASSRDSSYEQYF
TGCGCCAGCAGCCGGGACAGCTCCTACGAGCAGTACTTC
>TRBV27|NA|NA|TRBJ2-7
CASSLVPGATGEQYF
TGTGCCAGCAGTTTAGTCCCAGGGGCTACCGGCGAGCAGTACTTC
>TRBV5-5|few|NA|TRBJ1-6
CASSSEGFRNSPLHF
TGTGCCAGCAGCTCAGAGGGATTTCGAAATTCACCCCTCCACTTT
>TRBV7-6|few|NA|TRBJ2-1
CASSLIVGGHNEQFF
TGTGCCAGCAGCTTGATAGTCGGGGGTCACAATGAGCAGTTCTTC
>TRBV14|few|NA|TRBJ2-7
CASSLAAGRAEQYF
TGTGCCAGCAGCCTCGCGGCAGGGCGGGCCGAGCAGTACTTC
>TRBV7-9|NA|TRBD1|TRBJ1-4
CASSRLTTGGEKLFF
TGTGCCAGCAGCCGTTTAACCACAGGGGGTGAAAAACTGTTTTTT
>TRBV7-9|NA|TRBD2|TRBJ2-3
CASIKPGLAGWSDTQYF
TGTGCCAGCATCAAACCCGGACTAGCGGGATGGTCAGATACGCAGTATTTT
>TRBV7-6|few|NA|TRBJ1-2
CASSPIQIYGYTF
TGTGCCAGCAGCCCCATACAGATTTATGGCTACACCTTC
>TRBV5-4|once|TRBD2|TRBJ2-1
CASTRTSSYYGEQFF
TGTGCCAGCACCCGGACTAGCTCGTATTATGGTGAGCAGTTCTTC
>TRBV3-1|few|TRBD2|TRBJ2-1
CASSPWGGSRGEQFF
TGTGCCAGCAGCCCGTGGGGGGGATCACGGGGTGAGCAGTTCTTC
>TRBV6-1|few|TRBD2|TRBJ2-1
CASSPRRGGPNEQFF
TGTGCCAGCAGCCCGAGGCGGGGGGGCCCTAATGAGCAGTTCTTC
>TRBV20-1|few|NA|TRBJ2-1
CSARAGIYTNEQFF
TGCAGTGCCCGAGCGGGCATATACACCAATGAGCAGTTCTTC
>TRBV6-2/TRBV6-3|NA|NA|TRBJ2-7
CASETGGDSYEQYF
TGTGCCAGCGAAACCGGCGGGGATTCCTACGAGCAGTACTTC
>TRBV5-1|NA|TRBD2|TRBJ2-1
CASSWTSGKYNEQFF
TGCGCCAGCAGTTGGACTAGCGGGAAATACAATGAGCAGTTCTTC
>TRBV2|many|NA|TRBJ1-2
CASSPGTEIYGYTF
TGTGCCAGCAGCCCCGGGACGGAGATCTATGGCTACACCTTC
>TRBV6-1|NA|NA|TRBJ2-1
CATIPYGGVGHEQFF
TGTGCCACCATACCCTATGGCGGGGTGGGGCATGAGCAGTTCTTC
>TRBV9|NA|NA|TRBJ2-3
CASSVGLGRGVGADTQYF
TGTGCCAGCAGCGTAGGGTTGGGAAGGGGTGTTGGCGCAGATACGCAGTATTTT
>TRBV29-1|few|NA|TRBJ2-7
CSVGRAGYEQYF
TGCAGCGTTGGTAGAGCGGGCTACGAGCAGTACTTC
>TRBV5-1|NA|NA|TRBJ2-3
CASRSLGGTDTQYF
TGCGCCAGCAGGTCCTTGGGGGGCACAGATACGCAGTATTTT
>TRBV5-4|few|TRBD2|TRBJ2-5
CASSQRGWETQYF
TGTGCCAGCAGCCAGCGGGGTTGGGAGACCCAGTACTTC
>TRBV6-5|NA|NA|TRBJ2-1
CANPGEQFF
TGTGCCAACCCCGGTGAGCAGTTCTTC
>TRBV11-3|few|NA|TRBJ2-1
CASCPGGDFKEQFF
TGTGCCAGCTGCCCCGGCGGGGATTTCAAAGAGCAGTTCTTC
>TRBV5-1|NA|TRBD1|TRBJ2-7
CASKDRDAEQYF
TGCGCCAGCAAGGACAGGGATGCCGAGCAGTACTTC
>TRBV12-3/TRBV12-4|few|NA|TRBJ1-5
CASSFSGPDSNQPQHF
TGTGCCAGCAGTTTTTCGGGACCCGATAGCAATCAGCCCCAGCATTTT
>TRBV6-1|few|NA|TRBJ1-1
CASSRTLRGILNTEAFF
TGTGCCAGCAGCAGGACCCTCAGGGGAATCTTGAACACTGAAGCTTTCTTT
>TRBV11-2|NA|NA|TRBJ1-5
CASSLTAGNQPQHF
TGTGCCAGCAGCTTGACAGCCGGTAATCAGCCCCAGCATTTT
>TRBV6-2/TRBV6-3|few|TRBD1|TRBJ2-3
CASRYTGVTRDTQYF
TGTGCCAGCAGGTACACAGGGGTGACTCGGGATACGCAGTATTTT
>TRBV3-1|NA|TRBD1|TRBJ1-1
CASSQQPGARGRVTEAFF
TGTGCCTCCAGCCAACAACCCGGGGCCAGGGGGCGCGTCACTGAAGCTTTCTTT